This T cell receptor (beta chain) was found in a study of cytomegalovirus exposure and HLA in healthy donors. Study-wide results and limits: Productive status was seen about 90% or about 30% of the time for most TCR beta V segments in an earlier analysis. Most CMV-associated TCR beta chains appeared HLA-restricted in a later analysis.

Details on this clone: Its target is unknown.

The study ran its PCR with 60 Vbeta and 13 Jbeta primers. Only in-frame clones appear in the TCRdb table, and some are missing; sequencing was by immunoSEQ multiplex PCR. The sample consists of roughly 250,000 clones, more than 55% of them appearing once. Germline V gene sequence: CDR1 GTSNPN, CDR2 SVGIG (reference sequence). Trimming left V 0 bases short and J 4 bases short, with 13 bases between. This CDR3 has 15 amino acids. It was healthy bone marrow donors who served as donors. Likely unrecorded immune exposures existed in these nominally healthy donors. What was sequenced was PBMCs. The rearrangement links TRBV30 to TRBJ1-5; no clear D. The sequence was obtained from a female donor in good health and CMV-seronegative. CDR3 sequence: CAWSVRQAGNQPQHF. DNA for the CDR3: TGTGCCTGGAGTGTACGGCAGGCGGGGAATCAGCCCCAGCATTTT.